This is a list of T cell receptor beta chains from one sample in a study of technical replicates of blood from a handful of donors. TCRdb's table, derived via immunoSEQ multiplex PCR, lists solely in-frame clones and lacks some. Of 70,000 to 80,000 clones in the sample, about nine tenths are singletons; the top ten hold under 0.45%. Sequencing input: T cells isolated from PBMCs. The receptors were gathered from a human donor in good health. Each CDR3 is given with its conserved first and last residue. The D gene is left open where the match is weak. Expanded clones get a size class; other rows say once, few or many, or leave the size out.

clone_size	v_call	cdr3_length	d_call	j_call	cdr3_nt	cdr3_aa
.	TRBV28	11	.	TRBJ2-1	TGTGCCAGCAAGGAGTGGGATGAGCAGTTCTTC	CASKEWDEQFF
.	TRBV9	15	.	TRBJ1-1	TGTGCCAGCAGCCTTTCCCTATACCCCGACAGAGAAGCTTTCTTT	CASSLSLYPDREAFF
.	TRBV6-5	13	TRBD2	TRBJ2-1	TGTGCCAGCACCTATGCGGGGGGCAATGAGCAGTTCTTC	CASTYAGGNEQFF
.	TRBV4-2	17	TRBD2	TRBJ2-5	TGTGCCAGCAGCGAAAGACTAGCGGGAGGACCGAAAGAGACCCAGTACTTC	CASSERLAGGPKETQYF
.	TRBV18	14	.	TRBJ1-2	TGTGCCAGCTCACCAGTAACAGCCCCACGGGGCTACACCTTC	CASSPVTAPRGYTF
.	TRBV9	14	.	TRBJ2-7	TGTGCCAGCAGCTCGGGACTCATGACCTACGAGCAGTACTTC	CASSSGLMTYEQYF
.	TRBV19	13	.	TRBJ1-1	TGTGCCAGTAGTATTCCGGGTTCGATTCAAGCTTTCTTT	CASSIPGSIQAFF
.	TRBV6-1	14	.	TRBJ2-7	TGTGCCAGCCTTTTACAGGGAAATACCTACGAGCAGTACTTC	CASLLQGNTYEQYF
.	TRBV4-1	15	.	TRBJ1-5	TGCGCCAGCAGCCAAGTGACAACAGGCAATCAGCCCCAGCATTTT	CASSQVTTGNQPQHF
.	TRBV14	15	.	TRBJ1-1	TGTGCCAGCAGCCAAGTAAGCCCGACAGTCACTGAAGCTTTCTTT	CASSQVSPTVTEAFF
.	TRBV7-6	12	.	TRBJ1-2	TGTGCCAGCAGCTTAGGGGAGTCTGGCTACACCTTC	CASSLGESGYTF
.	TRBV11-3	15	TRBD1	TRBJ1-1	TGTGCCAGCAGCGTCAGACAGGGGATGAGCACTGAAGCTTTCTTT	CASSVRQGMSTEAFF
.	TRBV7-2	13	.	TRBJ2-2	TGTGCCAGCAGCTTAGCCTACACCGGGGAGCTGTTTTTT	CASSLAYTGELFF
.	TRBV20-1	11	.	TRBJ2-2	TGCAGTGCTAGCACCTACCGGGAGCTGTTTTTT	CSASTYRELFF
.	TRBV15	16	TRBD2	TRBJ2-2	TGTGCCACCAGCAGAGGACTAGCGGGAGGGCACGGGGAGCTGTTTTTT	CATSRGLAGGHGELFF
.	TRBV4-1	17	TRBD1	TRBJ2-1	TGCGCCAGCAGCCAAAGGTCCGGACAGGGGAACTACAATGAGCAGTTCTTC	CASSQRSGQGNYNEQFF
.	TRBV18	14	.	TRBJ2-7	TGTGCCAGCTCACGGGAGACGGGAGCCTACGAGCAGTACTTC	CASSRETGAYEQYF
.	TRBV4-3	12	.	TRBJ2-5	TGCGCCAGCAGCCTGGGGACTGAGACCCAGTACTTC	CASSLGTETQYF
.	TRBV9	13	.	TRBJ2-1	TGTGCCAGCAGCCCGGACAGACCAGGTGAGCAGTTCTTC	CASSPDRPGEQFF
.	TRBV6-5	15	.	TRBJ2-4	TGTGCCAGCAGTTACACCCCTATAGCCAAAAACATTCAGTACTTC	CASSYTPIAKNIQYF
.	TRBV18	15	.	TRBJ2-6	TGTGCCAGCTCACCGGACAGTGGTGGGGCCAACGTCCTGACTTTC	CASSPDSGGANVLTF
.	TRBV28	15	.	TRBJ1-4	TGTGCCAGCAGTTTAAGGAACAGTAATAATGAAAAACTGTTTTTT	CASSLRNSNNEKLFF
.	TRBV5-1	15	.	TRBJ2-2	TGCGCCAGCAGCTTGGACCGAGCGGCAACCGGGGAGCTGTTTTTT	CASSLDRAATGELFF
.	TRBV19	12	.	TRBJ1-1	TGTGCCAGTAGTATTGCGGGGAGGGTGGCTTTCTTT	CASSIAGRVAFF
.	TRBV11-2	14	TRBD2	TRBJ2-1	TGTGCCAGCAGCGGACTAGCGGGATACAATGAGCAGTTCTTC	CASSGLAGYNEQFF
.	TRBV25-1	14	.	TRBJ2-3	TGTGCCAGCAGTGAATACGCGGACAGCGGTACGCAGTATTTT	CASSEYADSGTQYF
.	TRBV19	14	TRBD2	TRBJ2-7	TGTGCCAGTAGTATAGCGGGAGGGCACTACGAGCAGTACTTC	CASSIAGGHYEQYF
.	TRBV15	14	.	TRBJ2-1	TGTGCCACCAGGACATACGGGGATTACAATGAGCAGTTCTTC	CATRTYGDYNEQFF
.	TRBV6-6	15	.	TRBJ1-5	TGTGCCAGCAGTCACCGACAGAATAGCAATCAGCCCCAGCATTTT	CASSHRQNSNQPQHF
.	TRBV19	13	.	TRBJ2-7	TGTGCCAGTAGTATCTCGGGGTCCTACGAGCAGTACTTC	CASSISGSYEQYF
.	TRBV7-3	12	.	TRBJ2-2	TGTGCCAGCAGCTTAATAAACGGGGAGCTGTTTTTT	CASSLINGELFF
.	TRBV9	14	TRBD2	TRBJ2-3	TGTGCCAGCAGCCGGACTAGCGGTACAGATACGCAGTATTTT	CASSRTSGTDTQYF
once	TRBV5-1	14	TRBD1	TRBJ1-1	TGCGCCAGCAGCTTGAACCAAGGGGGCCCTGAAGCTTTCTTT	CASSLNQGGPEAFF
.	TRBV19	14	.	TRBJ2-5	TGTGCCAGTAGTATCGCTGGCGGTAGGGAGACCCAGTACTTC	CASSIAGGRETQYF
few	TRBV28	18	TRBD1	TRBJ2-3	TGTGCCAGCAGTACTCCCTTCTCGACAGGGGGGGACACAGATACGCAGTATTTT	CASSTPFSTGGDTDTQYF
.	TRBV6-6	11	.	TRBJ1-2	TGTGCCAGCAGTAACAGCTATGGCTACACCTTC	CASSNSYGYTF
.	TRBV10-3	12	.	TRBJ2-4	TGTGCCATCGCTTCCCAGGTAAACATTCAGTACTTC	CAIASQVNIQYF
.	TRBV10-3	15	TRBD1	TRBJ1-1	TGTGCCATCAGTGCGGGACAGGGAATGAACACTGAAGCTTTCTTT	CAISAGQGMNTEAFF
.	TRBV9	15	TRBD2	TRBJ2-7	TGTGCCAGCAGCGCCTCTAGCGGGAGCTCCTACGAGCAGTACTTC	CASSASSGSSYEQYF
.	TRBV29-1	13	.	TRBJ2-3	TGCAGCGGACTACAGGGTAGCACAGATACGCAGTATTTT	CSGLQGSTDTQYF
.	TRBV9	14	TRBD2	TRBJ2-7	TGTGCCAGCAGCGTAGGAGCGGGAGGGTACGAGCAGTACTTC	CASSVGAGGYEQYF
.	TRBV5-1	13	.	TRBJ2-7	TGCGCCAGCAGCCTTACTAGCAGCTACGAGCAGTACTTC	CASSLTSSYEQYF
.	TRBV4-2	16	.	TRBJ2-7	TGTGCCAGCAGCCAAGGGGAGACAGGTCCCTCCTACGAGCAGTACTTC	CASSQGETGPSYEQYF
.	TRBV15	13	TRBD1	TRBJ2-1	TGTGCCACCAGCAGAGATCTACAGGGGGAGCAGTTCTTC	CATSRDLQGEQFF
.	TRBV5-4	16	TRBD2	TRBJ2-7	TGTGCCAGCAGCTCGGGGGGTTGGGGACTAGACTACGAGCAGTACTTC	CASSSGGWGLDYEQYF
.	TRBV6-1	13	.	TRBJ2-7	TGTGCCAGCAGTGAAGTTCGTCTATACGAGCAGTACTTC	CASSEVRLYEQYF
.	TRBV11-2	14	.	TRBJ2-5	TGTGCCAGCAGCCCTCAGGGCTTTGCGGAGACCCAGTACTTC	CASSPQGFAETQYF